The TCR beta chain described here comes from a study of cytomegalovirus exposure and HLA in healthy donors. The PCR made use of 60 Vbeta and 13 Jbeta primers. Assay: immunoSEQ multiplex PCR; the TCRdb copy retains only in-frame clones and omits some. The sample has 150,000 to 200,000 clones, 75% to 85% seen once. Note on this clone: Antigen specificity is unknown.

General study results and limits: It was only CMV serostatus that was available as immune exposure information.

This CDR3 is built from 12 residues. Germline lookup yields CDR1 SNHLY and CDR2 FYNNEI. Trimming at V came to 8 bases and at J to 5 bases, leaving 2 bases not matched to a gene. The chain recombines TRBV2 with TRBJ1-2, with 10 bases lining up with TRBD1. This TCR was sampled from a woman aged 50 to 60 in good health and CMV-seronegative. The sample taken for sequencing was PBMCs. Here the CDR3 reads CASRQGAYGYTF. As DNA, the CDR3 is TGTGCCAGCCGACAGGGGGCTTATGGCTACACCTTC.